This is a list of T cell receptor beta chains from one sample in a study of cytomegalovirus exposure and HLA in healthy donors. TCRdb's copy holds only in-frame clones and misses some; the assay was immunoSEQ multiplex PCR. The sample data list 150,000 to 200,000 clones. The material sequenced was PBMCs. These receptors were taken from a boy aged 5-17 years in good health and CMV-seronegative. The CDR3 runs from the conserved cysteine through the conserved F or W. Each record gives: V gene, J gene, D gene, CDR3 protein, CDR3 DNA. A D gene is named only where the DNA matches it firmly.

>TRBV7-9|TRBJ2-7|-
CASSLESEQYF
TGTGCCAGCAGCCTCGAGTCCGAGCAGTACTTC
>TRBV30|TRBJ2-5|TRBD2
CAWSRAGGETQYF
TGTGCCTGGAGTCGTGCGGGGGGGGAGACCCAGTACTTC
>TRBV16|TRBJ2-5|TRBD2
CASSLMGGLQETQYF
TGTGCCAGCAGCCTTATGGGAGGGCTCCAAGAGACCCAGTACTTC
>TRBV5-6|TRBJ2-7|TRBD1
CASSLRDRGHEQYF
TGTGCCAGCAGCTTGCGGGACAGGGGTCACGAGCAGTACTTC
>TRBV18|TRBJ1-2|TRBD1
CASSPPGTAIYGYTF
TGTGCCAGCTCACCACCGGGGACAGCGATCTATGGCTACACCTTC
>TRBV6-1|TRBJ1-5|TRBD1
CASSGNRGSNQPQHF
TGTGCCAGCAGTGGGAACAGGGGAAGCAATCAGCCCCAGCATTTT
>TRBV5-5|TRBJ1-2|-
CASSPLQGDFGYGYTF
TGTGCCAGCAGCCCACTACAAGGGGATTTCGGCTATGGCTACACCTTC
>TRBV6-5|TRBJ2-7|TRBD1
CASSYSGDRASYEQYF
TGTGCCAGCAGTTACTCGGGGGACAGAGCTTCCTACGAGCAGTACTTC
>TRBV5-5|TRBJ2-7|TRBD2
CASSWRPGRGSYEQYF
TGTGCCAGCAGCTGGCGGCCCGGGAGGGGGTCCTACGAGCAGTACTTC
>TRBV18|TRBJ2-7|TRBD2
CASSTSGVYSDEQYF
TGTGCCAGCTCAACCAGCGGGGTCTATTCGGACGAGCAGTACTTC
>TRBV11-1|TRBJ2-1|-
CAVGSNNEQFF
TGTGCCGTCGGGAGCAACAATGAGCAGTTCTTC
>TRBV28|TRBJ2-7|-
CASSLNPHRKVGEQYF
TGTGCCAGCAGTTTAAATCCCCACAGGAAGGTAGGCGAGCAGTACTTC
>TRBV4-2|TRBJ2-3|TRBD2
CASSRNAAGYTDTQYF
TGTGCCAGCAGCCGCAACGCAGCGGGGTACACAGATACGCAGTATTTT
>TRBV27|TRBJ2-3|TRBD2
CASSPLAGGLRDTQYF
TGTGCCAGCAGTCCCCTAGCGGGGGGGCTTAGGGATACGCAGTATTTT
>TRBV2|TRBJ2-1|TRBD1
CASNSYRGDNEQFF
TGTGCCAGCAATTCGTACAGGGGGGACAATGAGCAGTTCTTC
>TRBV28|TRBJ1-3|-
CASSRVTASSGNTIYF
TGTGCCAGCAGTCGAGTGACAGCCAGCTCTGGAAACACCATATATTTT
>TRBV4-1|TRBJ1-1|-
CASSQAVGGGRGAEAFF
TGCGCCAGCAGCCAAGCTGTGGGGGGAGGTCGGGGAGCTGAAGCTTTCTTT
>TRBV29-1|TRBJ2-3|TRBD1
CSPRDSNTDTQYF
TGCAGCCCTAGGGACAGTAACACAGATACGCAGTATTTT
>TRBV1|TRBJ1-5|-
CTSSHKSGGGQPQHF
TGCACCAGCAGCCATAAATCAGGGGGTGGTCAGCCCCAGCATTTT
>TRBV29-1|TRBJ2-1|-
CSVMPGDGHEQFF
TGCAGCGTCATGCCGGGGGATGGGCATGAGCAGTTCTTC
>TRBV25-1|TRBJ2-7|TRBD1
CASSAGTGGLYEQYF
TGTGCCAGCAGTGCGGGGACAGGGGGTCTCTACGAGCAGTACTTC
>TRBV7-2|TRBJ2-4|-
CASRKLSPGKNIQYF
TGTGCCAGCAGAAAGCTATCCCCGGGCAAAAACATTCAGTACTTC
>TRBV5-1|TRBJ2-7|-
CASSSGTYEQYF
TGCGCCAGCAGCTCGGGGACCTACGAGCAGTACTTC
>TRBV29-1|TRBJ1-4|-
CSVVSGDEKLFF
TGCAGCGTTGTGTCCGGGGATGAAAAACTGTTTTTT
>TRBV2|TRBJ1-1|TRBD1
CASSGTGANTEAFF
TGTGCCAGCAGTGGGACAGGGGCCAACACTGAAGCTTTCTTT